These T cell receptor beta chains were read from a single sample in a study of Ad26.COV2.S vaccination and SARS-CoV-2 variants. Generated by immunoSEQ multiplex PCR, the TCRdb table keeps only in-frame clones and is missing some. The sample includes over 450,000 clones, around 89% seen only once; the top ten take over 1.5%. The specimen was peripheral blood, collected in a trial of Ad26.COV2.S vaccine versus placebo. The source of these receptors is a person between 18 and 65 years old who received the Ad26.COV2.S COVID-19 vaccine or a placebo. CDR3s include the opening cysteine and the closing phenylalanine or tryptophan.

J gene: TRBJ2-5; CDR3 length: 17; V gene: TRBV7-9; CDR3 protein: CASSLGRTSGGEETQYF
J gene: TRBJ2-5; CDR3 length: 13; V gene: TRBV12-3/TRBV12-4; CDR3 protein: CASNSGAPETQYF
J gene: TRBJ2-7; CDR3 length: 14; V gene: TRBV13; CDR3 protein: CASSLLAGAHEQYF
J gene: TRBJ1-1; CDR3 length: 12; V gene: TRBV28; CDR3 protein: CASSLQRSAAFF
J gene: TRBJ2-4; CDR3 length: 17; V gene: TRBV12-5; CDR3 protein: CASGPPVRTGWENIQYF
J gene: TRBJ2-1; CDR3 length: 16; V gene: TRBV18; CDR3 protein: CASSPRQGRSYNEQFF
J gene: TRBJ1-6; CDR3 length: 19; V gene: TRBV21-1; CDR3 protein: CASEGGGQTPQGYNSPLHF
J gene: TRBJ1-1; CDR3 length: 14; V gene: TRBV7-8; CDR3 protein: CASSPLTPGSEAFF
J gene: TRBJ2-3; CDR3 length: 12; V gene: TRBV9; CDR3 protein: CASSVRSDTQYF
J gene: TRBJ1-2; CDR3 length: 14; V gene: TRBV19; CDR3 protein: CASMFVGTAHGYTF
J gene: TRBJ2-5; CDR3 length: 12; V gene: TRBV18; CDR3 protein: CASSPPFEAQYF
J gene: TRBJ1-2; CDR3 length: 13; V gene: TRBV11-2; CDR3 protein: CASSLKTGDGYTF
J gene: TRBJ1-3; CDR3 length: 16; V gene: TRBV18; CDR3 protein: CASSPDRVSRGNTIYF
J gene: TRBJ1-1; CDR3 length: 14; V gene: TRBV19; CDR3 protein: CASSIERLNTEAFF
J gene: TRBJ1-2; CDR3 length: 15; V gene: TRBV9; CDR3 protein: CASSHTLSGDYGYTF
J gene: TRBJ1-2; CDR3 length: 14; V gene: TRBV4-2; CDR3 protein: CASSHGQGTYGYTF
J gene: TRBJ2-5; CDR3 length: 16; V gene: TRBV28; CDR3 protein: CASSRKPGLTSETQYF
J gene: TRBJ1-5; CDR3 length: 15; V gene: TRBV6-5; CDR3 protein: CASSLGTAVGEPQHF
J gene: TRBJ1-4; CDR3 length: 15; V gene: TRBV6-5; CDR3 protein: CASSSRSSTNEKLFF
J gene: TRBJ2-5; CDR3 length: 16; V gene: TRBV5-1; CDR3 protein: CASRRGQGRFEETQYF
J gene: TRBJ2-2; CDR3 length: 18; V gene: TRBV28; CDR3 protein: CASSSRSTGNPNTGELFF
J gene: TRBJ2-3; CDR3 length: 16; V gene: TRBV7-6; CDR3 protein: CASSLSAGGKLDTQYF
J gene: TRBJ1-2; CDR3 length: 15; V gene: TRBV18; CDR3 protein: CASSPYQGNQYGYTF
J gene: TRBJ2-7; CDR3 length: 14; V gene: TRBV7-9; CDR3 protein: CASSLAGVTYEQYF
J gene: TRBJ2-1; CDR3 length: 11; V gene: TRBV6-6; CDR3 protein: CAIEAYNEQFF
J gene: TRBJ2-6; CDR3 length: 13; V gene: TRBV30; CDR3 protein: CAWEVSGANVLTF
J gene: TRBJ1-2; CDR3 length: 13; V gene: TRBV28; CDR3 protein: CATETGDRYGYTF
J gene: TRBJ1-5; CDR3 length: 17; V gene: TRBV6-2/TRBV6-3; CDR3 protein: CASSYEFPRQEDQPQHF
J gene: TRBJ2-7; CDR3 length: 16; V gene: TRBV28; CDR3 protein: CASSLGGTGGTYEQYF
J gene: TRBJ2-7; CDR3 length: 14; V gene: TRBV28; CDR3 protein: CASSTGQGLNEQYF
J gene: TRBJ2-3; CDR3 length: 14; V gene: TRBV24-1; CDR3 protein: CATSDVGLRNTQYF
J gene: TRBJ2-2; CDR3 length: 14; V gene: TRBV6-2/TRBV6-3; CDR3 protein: CASSQLPGAGELFF
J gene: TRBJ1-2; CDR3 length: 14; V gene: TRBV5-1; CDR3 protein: CASSPGTGYYGYTF
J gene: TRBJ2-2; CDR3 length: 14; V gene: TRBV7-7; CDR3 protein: CASSQRQGSGELFF
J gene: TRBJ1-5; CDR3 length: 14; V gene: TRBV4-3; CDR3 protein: CASSRGPSNQPQHF
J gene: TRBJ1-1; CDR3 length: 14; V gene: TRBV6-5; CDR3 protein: CASSYRPLPGEAFF
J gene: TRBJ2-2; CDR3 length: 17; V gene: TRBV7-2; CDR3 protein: CASSLLGRQVYTGELFF
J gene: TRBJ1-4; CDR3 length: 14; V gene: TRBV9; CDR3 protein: CASSRTGLREKLFF